The clone carrying this T cell receptor beta chain was detected ten times or more. This CDR3 is 14 amino acids long. Germline V gives CDR1 MNHEY, CDR2 SMNVEV (reference sequence). V lost 9 bases, J lost 5 bases, and 11 bases stayed unmatched. This sample was taken from a study of T cells in Graves' hyperthyroidism and ophthalmopathy. RNA transcripts provided the source from which TCR beta CDR3 regions were amplified. In the first-round RT-PCR of the TCR CDR3, the HTBI primer set was used. Via MiXCR, TCRdb re-called the multiplex PCR reads, giving one row per CDR3 protein. This sample has 700,000 or so distinct CDR3 sequences; about a sixth occur once, and the top ten carry 8.4%. Diagnosis of hyperthyroidism was new in patients aged 18 to 65, and its duration was under 2 months. Pregnant or lactating patients were excluded, as were those with uncontrolled infection or other autoimmune disease. The authors took PBMCs from about 9.5 ml fresh peripheral blood.

The sequencing sample was made of blood. V gene TRBV27 combines with J gene TRBJ2-7; 9 bases fit TRBD1. This clonotype originated in a man in his late teens or twenties with Graves' hyperthyroidism. CDR3 protein: CASGVPGQGNEQYF. In DNA, the CDR3 is TGTGCCAGTGGGGTACCGGGACAGGGCAACGAGCAGTACTTC.